The clone carrying this TCR beta chain was seen ten or more times. Its antigen is unidentified. The second PCR ran roughly 7 to 12 cycles with a sample-barcoded 5' primer and J-beta primers. TCRdb recomputed calls from the 5' RACE reads with MiXCR, one row per CDR3 protein. Of 1 million or so distinct CDR3 sequences in the sample, 20% to 25% were seen once. These data come from a study of blood T cells in healthy people across ages. Study-wide findings and caveats: As age increased, TCR beta diversity per million T cells fell in a roughly linear fashion.

The same sample was also studied in work on T cells of mothers and their children. In that study: The donors comprised about six children and their three healthy Caucasian mothers. Mothers gave over 9.5 million TCR beta CDR3 reads each, and children roughly 3.3 million each.

This TCR was recovered from a girl aged 2-10 years in good health. The sample taken for sequencing was blood.

The CDR3 region has the DNA TGTGCCAGCAGTGAAGTAGGGGACATCCACCAGCATTTT. Its translation is CASSEVGDIHQHF. V is TRBV6-1 and J is TRBJ1-5; possibly TRBD1 for D (6 bases). Trimming removed 1 base from V and 12 bases from J, with 13 bases in between. CDR3 size: 13 residues. CDR1 is MNHNS and CDR2 is SASEGT in the germline V gene.